The 16 T cell receptor beta chains presented below share a single source sample, sequenced in a study of T cells in Graves' hyperthyroidism and ophthalmopathy. TCR beta CDR3 regions were amplified from RNA. TCR CDR3 underwent first-round RT-PCR with the HTBI primer set. In TCRdb, the multiplex PCR reads were re-called with MiXCR into one record per CDR3 protein. The sample lists hundreds of thousands of distinct CDR3 sequences; roughly 22% were seen once. The material sequenced was blood. The receptor set was obtained from a woman in her sixties or seventies with Graves' ophthalmopathy.

This clonotype was seen a few times. This chain joins TRBV7-2 and TRBJ2-7; tentatively, D is TRBD1 (6 bases). The germline V and J ends were trimmed by 4 bases and 3 bases, with 10 bases remaining between them. CDR3 length: 13 residues. Germline assignment: CDR1 SGHTA and CDR2 FQGNSA. The CDR3 DNA reads TGTGCCAGCAGCTCCAGAGGGGGCTACGAGCAGTACTTC. Its protein is CASSSRGGYEQYF.

This clonotype was observed a single time. The chain links TRBV30 to TRBJ1-1; D is perhaps TRBD1 (5 bases). The CDR3 totals 15 residues. V was clipped by 2 bases and J by 1 base, with 14 bases between them. Germline loops: CDR1 GTSNPN, CDR2 SVGIG (reference sequence). Written as DNA, the CDR3 is TGTGCCTGGAGTCCAGGGCCAGCCGCGAACACTGAAGCTTTCTTT. Translating gives CAWSPGPAANTEAFF.

This clonotype turned up a few times. The V gene is TRBV7-2, the J gene TRBJ1-2; D gene ambiguous. Germline assignment: CDR1 SGHTA and CDR2 FQGNSA. V was shortened by 5 bases and J by 4 bases, with 14 bases between the two germline ends. CDR3 size: 14 residues. The CDR3 DNA sequence: TGTGCCAGCAGCCCCGGAGGCAGCCTCTATGGCTACACCTTC. Translated: CASSPGGSLYGYTF.

The CDR3 reads CASSRNLDPLPDTQYF. CDR3 nucleotides: TGTGCCAGCAGCCGGAACCTGGACCCTCTGCCAGATACGCAGTATTTT. The chain has TRBV6-1 and TRBJ2-3; D uncertain. Trimming removed 6 bases at V and 4 bases at J, with 20 bases between. This CDR3 has 16 residues. Germline CDR1 and CDR2: MNHNS and SASEGT.

This clonotype came up a few times. This chain links TRBV5-1 with TRBJ2-1; 13 nucleotides align to TRBD2. Looked up from germline, CDR1 is SGHRS and CDR2 is YFSETQ. The V gene end was trimmed by 6 bases and the J gene end by 8 bases; junction bases not matched to a gene: 11. The CDR3 is 16 amino acids. This CDR3 reads CASKRLLAGGGDEQFF. The CDR3 DNA reads as TGCGCCAGCAAAAGATTACTAGCGGGAGGGGGGGATGAGCAGTTCTTC.

This clonotype occurred many times. The CDR3 coding sequence is TGTGCCAGCAGCACCCGCGGGACGGAAGCCTACAATGAGCAGTTCTTC. Its translation: CASSTRGTEAYNEQFF. The chain has TRBV7-2 and TRBJ2-1; tentative D call: TRBD2 (6 bases). V lost 5 bases and J 2 bases, leaving 16 bases between the germline ends. Germline-derived CDR1 and CDR2 are SGHTA and FQGNSA. This CDR3 region has 16 residues.

This clonotype has just a few counts. This chain joins TRBV20-1 and TRBJ1-1; unclear D gene. Germline CDR1 is DFQATT and CDR2 is SNEGSKA (reference sequence). CDR3 length equals 13 residues. V lost 6 bases and J lost 2, with 13 bases in between. The CDR3 DNA is TGCAGTGCACCTAGAGCGGGTAACACTGAAGCTTTCTTT. Amino acid sequence: CSAPRAGNTEAFF.

This clonotype has more than one count but fewer than ten. The chain uses TRBV7-8 and TRBJ2-7, with a tentative D call TRBD1 (7 bases). The germline V gene encodes CDR1 SGHVS and CDR2 FQNEAQ. The CDR3 sequence is 17 residues long. Trimming shortened V by 5 bases and J by 3 bases, and 23 bases separated the two germline ends. The CDR3: CASSPRRGTARVYEQYF. The DNA of the CDR3 is TGTGCCAGCAGCCCACGACGGGGGACAGCCAGAGTCTACGAGCAGTACTTC. Using reference TRBV7-8 and TRBJ2-7 for the parts outside the CDR3, the full variable domain is GAGVSQSPRYKVAKRGQDVALRCDPISGHVSLFWYQQALGQGPEFLTYFQNEAQLDKSGLPSDRFFAERPEGSVSTLKIQRTQQEDSAVYLCASSPRRGTARVYEQYFGPGTRLTVT.

This clonotype was seen more than once but under ten times. V gene TRBV19 combines with J gene TRBJ2-7; D is perhaps TRBD1 (5 bases). The CDR3 runs 14 residues. V was cut by 5 bases and J by 9 bases, with 20 bases left in between. Germline CDR1 is LNHDA and CDR2 is SQIVND (reference sequence). In DNA, the CDR3 is TGTGCCAGTAGTCTCCTGGACCAAAGGGGTCTGCAGTACTTC. It yields the protein CASSLLDQRGLQYF.

In this sample, this clonotype turned up many times. The genes are TRBV30 and TRBJ2-7; 7 bases agree with TRBD2. The CDR3 totals 14 residues. After removal of 3 bases from V and 3 bases from J, the junction contained 8 bases not matched to a gene. Looked up from germline, CDR1 is GTSNPN and CDR2 is SVGIG (reference sequence). The CDR3 reads CAWRWGGNIYEQYF. DNA of the CDR3: TGTGCCTGGAGGTGGGGAGGGAATATCTACGAGCAGTACTTC.

This clonotype showed up just a few times. The J gene is TRBJ2-1, the V gene TRBV20-1, with a weak D call TRBD2 (5 bases). This CDR3 spans 15 amino acids. V shed 5 bases and J shed 0 bases, with 14 bases lying between them. Germline V lookup: CDR1 DFQATT, CDR2 SNEGSKA (reference sequence). In DNA form, the CDR3 reads TGCAGTGCTCCCCGGACTGGCCTCTCCTACAATGAGCAGTTCTTC. Translating it yields CSAPRTGLSYNEQFF.

The genes are TRBV2 and TRBJ2-3, with D possibly TRBD1 on 6 matching bases. From germline, CDR1 is SNHLY and CDR2 FYNNEI. This CDR3 is built from 13 residues. V was pared by 11 bases and J by 6 bases, with 18 bases between. CDR3 DNA: TGTGCCTGCTACAGGGCTGGGTCCGATACGCAGTATTTT. Protein sequence: CACYRAGSDTQYF.

This clonotype was counted many times. The chain has TRBV28 and TRBJ2-7; D is unresolved. The CDR3 runs 13 residues. The ends were cut back, 3 bases at V and 2 bases at J, with 8 bases in the middle. Per germline, CDR1 MDHEN and CDR2 SYDVKM. CDR3 protein: CASSLGNAYEQYF. The CDR3 coding sequence is TGTGCCAGCAGTTTGGGAAATGCCTACGAGCAGTACTTC. Full variable domain (rest looked up from reference TRBV28 and TRBJ2-7): DVKVTQSSRYLVKRTGEKVFLECVQDMDHENMFWYRQDPGLGLRLIYFSYDVKMKEKGDIPEGYSVSREKKERFSLILESASTNQTSMYLCASSLGNAYEQYFGPGTRLTVT.

The J gene is TRBJ2-2, the V gene TRBV24-1; D might be TRBD2 (5 bases). Germline CDR1 KGHDR, CDR2 SFDVKD. There are 15 residues in the CDR3. V gave up 4 bases and J gave up 1 base, with 9 bases separating them. CDR3 sequence reads: CATSDGLLNTGELFF. DNA of the CDR3: TGTGCCACCAGTGACGGACTCCTGAACACCGGGGAGCTGTTTTTT.

The J gene is TRBJ2-7, the V gene TRBV11-2; TRBD2 aligns across 13 bases. CDR1 and CDR2 from the germline V gene are SGHAT and FQNNGV. The CDR3 is 16 amino acids. Trimming removed 3 bases from V and 2 bases from J; junction bases left unmatched: 4. CDR3 sequence reads: CASSFGTSGTAYEQYF. CDR3 sequence (DNA): TGTGCCAGCAGCTTCGGGACTAGCGGGACCGCCTACGAGCAGTACTTC.

Remarks on this clonotype: One end of the junction varies from germline; a read error may be responsible. The V call is TRBV6-1, the J call TRBJ1-2; D unclear. The CDR3 totals 14 residues. Germline loops: CDR1 MNHNS, CDR2 SASEGT. CDR3 sequence reads: CVSSEAPKFSGYTF. CDR3 sequence (DNA): TGTGTCAGCAGTGAAGCGCCAAAGTTCTCAGGCTACACCTTC.